The source of this TCR beta chain is a study of blood T cells in healthy people across ages. The CDR3 has 17 amino acids. The germline V and J ends were trimmed by 4 bases and 2 bases, with 19 bases remaining between them. A second roughly 6 to 12 cycle PCR used barcoded and J-beta primers. Each CDR3 protein gets one entry after TCRdb re-called the 5' RACE reads with MiXCR. The sample has around 600,000 distinct CDR3 sequences; around 50% are singletons. Study findings and constraints: Age showed a roughly linear inverse relationship with TCR beta diversity per million T cells.

This clonotype has more than one count but fewer than ten. Its antigen is not known. This sequence was found in a man at least 80 years old in good health. The chain combines TRBV12-3 or TRBV12-4 with TRBJ2-3; D is unclear. Sequenced material: blood. The CDR3 sequence: CASSSVPIGGDTDTQYF. CDR3 coding DNA: TGTGCCAGCAGTTCCGTTCCAATAGGTGGTGACACAGATACGCAGTATTTT.